This T cell receptor beta chain was captured in a study of persistence of HIV-infected CD4 T cells. The germline gives CDR1 SGHDN, CDR2 FVKESK. Trimming took 2 bases from V and 5 from J, leaving 12 bases between them. The CDR3 has 14 residues. The stimulus was an HIV-1 Gag 15-mer peptide pool, 1 ug/peptide/mL. CD40L-negative CD69-negative CD45RO-high memory CD4+ T cells were sorted as populations depleted of antigen-responding cells. Undetectable plasma HIV-1 RNA below 50 copies/mL lasted at least 4 years. As regards this clone: The antigen is unknown.

Sequencing used immunoSEQ version 4 in survey mode. Here immunoSEQ multiplex PCR was the method, and the copy in TCRdb shows in-frame clones only, minus some. There are about 40,000 clones in the sample; more than 75% occur only once, and 13% to 15% lies in the top ten. The sample in question was CD4+ T cells sorted from PBMCs after roughly 19-hour stimulation, obtained from a patient who received antiretroviral therapy. The clonotype originates from an adult man with HIV who was CMV-seropositive. This chain connects TRBV14 to TRBJ2-5; D is perhaps TRBD2 (5 bases). CDR3 in DNA: TGTGCCAGCAGCCAACTCGACTACCGGGAGACCCAGTACTTC. Its translation: CASSQLDYRETQYF.